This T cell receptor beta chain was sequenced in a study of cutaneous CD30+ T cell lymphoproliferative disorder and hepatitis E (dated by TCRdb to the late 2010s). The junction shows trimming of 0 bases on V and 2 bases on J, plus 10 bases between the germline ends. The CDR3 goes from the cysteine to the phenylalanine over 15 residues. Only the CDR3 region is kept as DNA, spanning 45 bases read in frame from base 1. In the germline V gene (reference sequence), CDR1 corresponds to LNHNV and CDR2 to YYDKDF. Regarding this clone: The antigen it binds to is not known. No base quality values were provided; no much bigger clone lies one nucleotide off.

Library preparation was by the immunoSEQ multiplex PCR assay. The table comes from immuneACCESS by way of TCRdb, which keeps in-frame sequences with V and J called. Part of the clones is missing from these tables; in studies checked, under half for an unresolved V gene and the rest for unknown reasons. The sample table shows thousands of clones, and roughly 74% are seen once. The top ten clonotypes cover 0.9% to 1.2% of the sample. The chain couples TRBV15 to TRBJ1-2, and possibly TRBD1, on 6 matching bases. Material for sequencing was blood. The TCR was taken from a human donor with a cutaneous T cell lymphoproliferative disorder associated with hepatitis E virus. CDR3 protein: CATSRDLGGNYGYTF. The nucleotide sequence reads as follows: TGTGCCACCAGCAGAGATTTAGGGGGGAACTATGGCTACACCTTC.